Listed below are T cell receptor beta chains from one sample, sequenced in a study of T cell repertoires in cytomegalovirus infection. TCRdb re-called the reads with MiXCR, one entry per CDR3 protein. This table holds 150,000 to 200,000 distinct CDR3 sequences, 28% found once. Material for sequencing was PBMCs. The origin of the receptors is a human donor in good health (CMV status not recorded). Some clones in this sample may be carry-over from other donors' samples. CDR3s include the opening cysteine and the closing phenylalanine or tryptophan. A D gene is named only where the DNA matches it firmly. A row's size may be missing; if present it is once, few, many or a size class.

d_gene: TRBD1
v_gene: TRBV2
j_gene: TRBJ1-6
abundance: .
CDR3aa: CATTGLDRGDSPLHF
CDR3nt: TGTGCCACAACGGGGCTGGACAGGGGTGATTCACCCCTCCACTTT

d_gene: .
v_gene: TRBV7-9
j_gene: TRBJ2-7
abundance: .
CDR3aa: CASSLAAGREQYF
CDR3nt: TGTGCCAGCAGCTTAGCGGCCGGGCGTGAGCAGTACTTC

d_gene: TRBD2
v_gene: TRBV12-3/TRBV12-4
j_gene: TRBJ2-5
abundance: many
CDR3aa: CASSSGTSGGGETQYF
CDR3nt: TGTGCCAGCAGCAGCGGGACTAGCGGGGGAGGGGAGACCCAGTACTTC

d_gene: .
v_gene: TRBV5-1
j_gene: TRBJ2-1
abundance: .
CDR3aa: CASSLAPRDEQFF
CDR3nt: TGCGCCAGCAGCTTGGCTCCACGAGATGAGCAGTTCTTC

d_gene: .
v_gene: TRBV7-3
j_gene: TRBJ1-1
abundance: many
CDR3aa: CASSSGPGRPEAFF
CDR3nt: TGTGCCAGCAGCTCCGGACCTGGACGTCCTGAAGCTTTCTTT

d_gene: .
v_gene: TRBV12-3/TRBV12-4
j_gene: TRBJ1-2
abundance: few
CDR3aa: CASILSAGTRGYTF
CDR3nt: TGTGCCAGCATTCTAAGCGCAGGGACGAGAGGCTACACCTTC

d_gene: .
v_gene: TRBV7-6
j_gene: TRBJ2-2
abundance: .
CDR3aa: CASSTTARGTGELFF
CDR3nt: TGTGCCAGCAGCACGACAGCCAGGGGCACCGGGGAGCTGTTTTTT

d_gene: TRBD1
v_gene: TRBV7-8
j_gene: TRBJ1-5
abundance: many
CDR3aa: CASSSPGQDEYSNQPQHF
CDR3nt: TGTGCCAGCAGCTCTCCGGGACAGGACGAGTATAGCAATCAGCCCCAGCATTTT

d_gene: .
v_gene: TRBV7-2
j_gene: TRBJ2-1
abundance: many
CDR3aa: CASSLEVGGDEQFF
CDR3nt: TGTGCCAGCAGCTTAGAAGTAGGGGGTGATGAGCAGTTCTTC

d_gene: .
v_gene: TRBV6-2/TRBV6-3
j_gene: TRBJ2-3
abundance: .
CDR3aa: CASSYGRGATDTQYF
CDR3nt: TGTGCCAGCAGTTACGGCAGGGGCGCCACAGATACGCAGTATTTT

d_gene: TRBD2
v_gene: TRBV7-3
j_gene: TRBJ2-1
abundance: many
CDR3aa: CASSPHSGGAYNEQFF
CDR3nt: TGTGCCAGCAGCCCACATAGCGGGGGCGCCTACAATGAGCAGTTCTTC

d_gene: .
v_gene: TRBV6-1
j_gene: TRBJ1-6
abundance: .
CDR3aa: CASTKGVSYNSPLHF
CDR3nt: TGTGCCAGCACCAAGGGGGTATCCTATAATTCACCCCTCCACTTT

d_gene: TRBD2
v_gene: TRBV7-2
j_gene: TRBJ2-2
abundance: many
CDR3aa: CASSLDSGGNTGELFF
CDR3nt: TGTGCCAGCAGCTTAGATAGCGGGGGGAACACCGGGGAGCTGTTTTTT

d_gene: TRBD1
v_gene: TRBV6-4
j_gene: TRBJ1-5
abundance: .
CDR3aa: CASSHREGQGCQPQHF
CDR3nt: TGTGCCAGCAGCCACAGGGAGGGACAGGGCTGTCAGCCCCAGCATTTT

d_gene: .
v_gene: TRBV7-8
j_gene: TRBJ2-7
abundance: few
CDR3aa: CASSPLQEQYF
CDR3nt: TGTGCCAGCAGCCCCCTTCAGGAGCAGTACTTC

d_gene: .
v_gene: TRBV14
j_gene: TRBJ1-2
abundance: once
CDR3aa: CASSPTKGVGYTF
CDR3nt: TGTGCCAGCAGCCCCACGAAGGGGGTTGGCTACACCTTC

d_gene: .
v_gene: TRBV7-2
j_gene: TRBJ2-2
abundance: many
CDR3aa: CASSRGDYTGELFF
CDR3nt: TGTGCCAGCAGTAGGGGGGATTACACCGGGGAGCTGTTTTTT

d_gene: TRBD2
v_gene: TRBV7-8
j_gene: TRBJ2-2
abundance: few
CDR3aa: CASSPSGGLYTGELFF
CDR3nt: TGTGCCAGCAGCCCTTCGGGGGGTCTATACACCGGGGAGCTGTTTTTT

d_gene: TRBD1
v_gene: TRBV11-1
j_gene: TRBJ2-7
abundance: .
CDR3aa: CASSPDRASENEQYF
CDR3nt: TGTGCCAGCAGTCCTGACAGGGCCTCGGAGAACGAGCAGTACTTC

d_gene: .
v_gene: TRBV6-1
j_gene: TRBJ1-1
abundance: .
CDR3aa: CASSKPGAGTEAFF
CDR3nt: TGTGCCAGCAGTAAACCGGGAGCAGGCACTGAAGCTTTCTTT

d_gene: .
v_gene: TRBV12-3/TRBV12-4
j_gene: TRBJ1-1
abundance: few
CDR3aa: CASSRGPDEAFF
CDR3nt: TGTGCCAGCAGCCGAGGCCCTGATGAAGCTTTCTTT

d_gene: TRBD1
v_gene: TRBV7-6
j_gene: TRBJ2-2
abundance: .
CDR3aa: CASSLRTGDTGELFF
CDR3nt: TGTGCCAGCAGCCTTCGGACAGGGGACACCGGGGAGCTGTTTTTT

d_gene: .
v_gene: TRBV25-1
j_gene: TRBJ1-2
abundance: .
CDR3aa: CASSYGHYGYTF
CDR3nt: TGTGCCAGCAGTTACGGCCACTATGGCTACACCTTC

d_gene: TRBD2
v_gene: TRBV7-3
j_gene: TRBJ2-1
abundance: many
CDR3aa: CASSQLAGGYNEQFF
CDR3nt: TGTGCCAGCAGCCAACTAGCGGGGGGCTACAATGAGCAGTTCTTC

d_gene: .
v_gene: TRBV24-1
j_gene: TRBJ2-1
abundance: .
CDR3aa: CATSGTNEQFF
CDR3nt: TGTGCCACCAGTGGTACGAATGAGCAGTTCTTC

d_gene: .
v_gene: TRBV30
j_gene: TRBJ2-1
abundance: .
CDR3aa: CAWSPLEWGLYNEQFF
CDR3nt: TGTGCCTGGAGTCCCCTAGAATGGGGGCTCTACAATGAGCAGTTCTTC

d_gene: .
v_gene: TRBV29-1
j_gene: TRBJ1-2
abundance: .
CDR3aa: CSVEGRGRGPSGYTF
CDR3nt: TGCAGCGTTGAAGGCCGGGGACGAGGGCCGAGTGGCTACACCTTC

d_gene: TRBD1
v_gene: TRBV6-6
j_gene: TRBJ2-1
abundance: few
CDR3aa: CASSLQGFNEQFF
CDR3nt: TGTGCCAGCAGTCTACAGGGGTTTAATGAGCAGTTCTTC

d_gene: TRBD1
v_gene: TRBV7-9
j_gene: TRBJ1-5
abundance: .
CDR3aa: CASSFGGQINQPQHF
CDR3nt: TGTGCCAGCAGCTTCGGGGGACAGATTAATCAGCCCCAGCATTTT

d_gene: .
v_gene: TRBV7-8
j_gene: TRBJ1-1
abundance: many
CDR3aa: CASSLALTSTEAFF
CDR3nt: TGTGCCAGCAGCTTAGCGCTGACAAGCACTGAAGCTTTCTTT

d_gene: .
v_gene: TRBV4-3
j_gene: TRBJ1-1
abundance: .
CDR3aa: CASSLPQRGPNEAFF
CDR3nt: TGCGCCAGCAGCCTTCCACAGCGGGGCCCTAATGAAGCTTTCTTT

d_gene: TRBD1
v_gene: TRBV7-9
j_gene: TRBJ1-3
abundance: few
CDR3aa: CASSRYIGTDSGNTIYF
CDR3nt: TGTGCCAGCAGCCGATACATCGGGACAGACTCTGGAAACACCATATATTTT

d_gene: TRBD1
v_gene: TRBV7-9
j_gene: TRBJ2-1
abundance: few
CDR3aa: CASSLGTGVMEDEQFF
CDR3nt: TGTGCCAGCAGCTTAGGGACAGGGGTCATGGAAGATGAGCAGTTCTTC

d_gene: .
v_gene: TRBV2
j_gene: TRBJ1-5
abundance: .
CDR3aa: CASSEGTDQPQHF
CDR3nt: TGTGCCAGCAGTGAAGGGACGGATCAGCCCCAGCATTTT

d_gene: .
v_gene: TRBV6-5
j_gene: TRBJ1-1
abundance: few
CDR3aa: CASSRPGGWNTEAFF
CDR3nt: TGTGCCAGCAGTCGGCCCGGGGGCTGGAACACTGAAGCTTTCTTT

d_gene: .
v_gene: TRBV6-6
j_gene: TRBJ1-3
abundance: few
CDR3aa: CASSYSPVSGNTIYF
CDR3nt: TGTGCCAGCAGTTACTCGCCCGTCTCTGGAAACACCATATATTTT

d_gene: .
v_gene: TRBV20-1
j_gene: TRBJ1-1
abundance: few
CDR3aa: CSARSPDGDTEAFF
CDR3nt: TGCAGTGCTAGATCCCCGGACGGGGACACTGAAGCTTTCTTT

d_gene: .
v_gene: TRBV27
j_gene: TRBJ1-2
abundance: .
CDR3aa: CASSLVWKTNIYYGYTF
CDR3nt: TGTGCCAGCAGTTTAGTCTGGAAAACGAACATTTACTATGGCTACACCTTC

d_gene: TRBD1
v_gene: TRBV11-2
j_gene: TRBJ1-6
abundance: few
CDR3aa: CASRFDRAWNSPLHF
CDR3nt: TGTGCCAGCAGATTCGACAGGGCTTGGAATTCACCCCTCCACTTT

d_gene: .
v_gene: TRBV4-1
j_gene: TRBJ1-2
abundance: .
CDR3aa: CASSQDRTTRDQYGYTF
CDR3nt: TGCGCCAGCAGCCAAGATCGAACTACAAGGGATCAGTATGGCTACACCTTC